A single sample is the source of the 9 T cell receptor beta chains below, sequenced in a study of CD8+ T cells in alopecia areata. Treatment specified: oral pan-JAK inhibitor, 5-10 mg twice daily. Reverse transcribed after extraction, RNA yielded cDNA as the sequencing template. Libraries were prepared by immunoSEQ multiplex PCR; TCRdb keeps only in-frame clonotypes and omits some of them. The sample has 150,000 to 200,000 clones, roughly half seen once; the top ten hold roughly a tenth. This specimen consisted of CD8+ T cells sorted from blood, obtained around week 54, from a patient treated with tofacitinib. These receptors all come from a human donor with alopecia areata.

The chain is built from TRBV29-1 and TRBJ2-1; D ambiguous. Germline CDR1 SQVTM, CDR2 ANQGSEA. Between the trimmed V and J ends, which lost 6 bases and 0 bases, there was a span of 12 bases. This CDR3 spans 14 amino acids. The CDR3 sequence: CSVLAASSYNEQFF. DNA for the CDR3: TGCAGCGTCTTGGCGGCTAGCTCCTACAATGAGCAGTTCTTC.

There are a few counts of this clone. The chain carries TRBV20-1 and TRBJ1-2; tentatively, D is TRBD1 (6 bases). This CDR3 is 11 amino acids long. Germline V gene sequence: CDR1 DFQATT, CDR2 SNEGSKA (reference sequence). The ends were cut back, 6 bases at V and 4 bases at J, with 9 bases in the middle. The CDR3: CSAPDSYGYTF. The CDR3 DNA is TGCAGTGCCCCGGACAGCTATGGCTACACCTTC.

The CDR3 loop is CASSPDLEDDGYTF. The CDR3 nucleotides are TGCGCCAGCAGCCCAGACCTCGAGGATGATGGCTACACCTTC. J is TRBJ1-2 and V is TRBV4-3, with no clear D. CDR1 and CDR2 (germline): LGHNA, YSLEER. The length of the CDR3 is 14 residues. The germline V and J ends were trimmed by 4 bases and 6 bases, with 15 bases remaining between them.

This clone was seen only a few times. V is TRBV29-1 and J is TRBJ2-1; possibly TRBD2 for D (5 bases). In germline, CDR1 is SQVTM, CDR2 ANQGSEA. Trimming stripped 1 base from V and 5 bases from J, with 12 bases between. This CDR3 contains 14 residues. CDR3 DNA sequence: TGCAGCGTTGAAGGAGGACTGTACAACAATGAGCAGTTCTTC. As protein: CSVEGGLYNNEQFF.

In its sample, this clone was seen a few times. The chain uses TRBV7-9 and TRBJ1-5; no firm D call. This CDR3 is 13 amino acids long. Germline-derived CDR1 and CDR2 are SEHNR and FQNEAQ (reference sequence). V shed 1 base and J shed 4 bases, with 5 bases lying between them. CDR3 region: CASSLGVNQPQHF. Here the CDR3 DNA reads TGTGCCAGCAGCTTAGGAGTGAATCAGCCCCAGCATTTT. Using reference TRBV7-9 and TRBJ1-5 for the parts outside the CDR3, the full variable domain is DTGVSQNPRHKITKRGQNVTFRCDPISEHNRLYWYRQTLGQGPEFLTYFQNEAQLEKSRLLSDRFSAERPKGSFSTLEIQRTEQGDSAMYLCASSLGVNQPQHFGDGTRLSIL.

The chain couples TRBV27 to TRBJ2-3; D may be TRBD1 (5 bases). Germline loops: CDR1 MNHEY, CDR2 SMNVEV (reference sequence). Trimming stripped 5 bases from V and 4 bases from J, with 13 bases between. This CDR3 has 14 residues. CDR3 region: CASSPLTEADTQYF. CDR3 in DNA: TGTGCCAGCAGTCCCTTGACAGAAGCAGATACGCAGTATTTT.

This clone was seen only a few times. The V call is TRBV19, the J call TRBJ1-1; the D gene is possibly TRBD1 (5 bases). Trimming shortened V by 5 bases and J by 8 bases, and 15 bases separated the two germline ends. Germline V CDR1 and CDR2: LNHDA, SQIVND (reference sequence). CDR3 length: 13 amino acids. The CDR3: CASSSWQGEEAFF. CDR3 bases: TGTGCCAGTAGTTCCTGGCAGGGCGAGGAAGCTTTCTTT.

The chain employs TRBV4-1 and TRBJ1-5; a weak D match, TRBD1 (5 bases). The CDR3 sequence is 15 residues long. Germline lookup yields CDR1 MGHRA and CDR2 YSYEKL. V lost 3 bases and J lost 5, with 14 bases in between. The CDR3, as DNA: TGCGCCAGCAGCCAGGACCGAAGGGGCCATCAGCCCCAGCATTTT. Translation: CASSQDRRGHQPQHF.

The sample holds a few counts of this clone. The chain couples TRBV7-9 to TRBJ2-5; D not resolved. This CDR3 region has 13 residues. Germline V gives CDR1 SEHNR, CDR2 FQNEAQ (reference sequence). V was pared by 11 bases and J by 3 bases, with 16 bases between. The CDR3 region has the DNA TGTGCCCAAAGAGGCCCCGCGGAAGAGACCCAGTACTTC. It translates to CAQRGPAEETQYF.